The rows below give T cell receptor beta chains drawn from one sample of a study of cytomegalovirus exposure and HLA in healthy donors. Sequencing used immunoSEQ multiplex PCR; TCRdb keeps in-frame clones, though not all of them. Among about 200,000 clones listed, over 80% were seen once. The sequenced material came from PBMCs. Receptor source: a boy aged 2 to 9 in good health and CMV-seronegative. The CDR3 runs from the conserved cysteine through the conserved F or W. A D gene is named only where the DNA matches it firmly. Not every row has a clone size; where given, it reads once, few, many or a size class.

V gene	J gene	clone size	D gene	CDR3 DNA	CDR3 protein
TRBV4-2	TRBJ2-3	-	-	TGTGCCAGCAGCCAAGATTTACAGCGGGCTACAGATACGCAGTATTTT	CASSQDLQRATDTQYF
TRBV6-4	TRBJ2-1	-	TRBD2	TGTGCCAGCAGTCCGGGACTAGGGGTTAACAATGAGCAGTTCTTC	CASSPGLGVNNEQFF
TRBV6-6	TRBJ2-1	-	-	TGTGCCAGCAGTTACTCAGAAGGCGGGTTAAATGAGCAGTTCTTC	CASSYSEGGLNEQFF
TRBV2	TRBJ1-1	once	-	TGTGCCAGCAGTGAGCCAGGGAAGAACACTGAAGCTTTCTTT	CASSEPGKNTEAFF
TRBV7-6	TRBJ2-7	-	TRBD2	TGTGCCAGCAGCGGACTAGCGGGAGCCTACGAGCAGTACTTC	CASSGLAGAYEQYF
TRBV5-1	TRBJ1-1	few	-	TGCGCCAGCAGCTTGAGTCAGGGTCTGGCGAACACTGAAGCTTTCTTT	CASSLSQGLANTEAFF
TRBV10-3	TRBJ2-7	-	-	TGTGCCATCAGTGAATCCCCCGAGGGTCAAGAGCAGTACTTC	CAISESPEGQEQYF
TRBV6-4	TRBJ1-1	-	-	TGTGCCAGCAGTGATGGGTCAGGGATCGGAAACACTGAAGCTTTCTTT	CASSDGSGIGNTEAFF
TRBV27	TRBJ2-1	-	-	TGTGCCAGCAGTTTTGAGCCTCGAAATGAGCAGTTCTTC	CASSFEPRNEQFF
TRBV6-5	TRBJ2-5	-	TRBD2	TGTGCCAGCAGTTACAAGGGACTAGCGGGGGTGGAGACCCAGTACTTC	CASSYKGLAGVETQYF